A selection of T cell receptor beta chains follows, all from one sample in a study of neurological immune-mediated disorders. Using its own MiXCR run on the 5' RACE reads, TCRdb lists one record per CDR3 protein. This sample carries 65,000 to 95,000 distinct CDR3 sequences, approximately 5% of them seen once, and the ten largest clones take around 2.3%. Sequencing used PBMCs. These receptor sequences come from a woman in her twenties or thirties with multiple sclerosis. The CDR3 runs from the conserved cysteine through the conserved F or W. A D gene is named only where the DNA matches it firmly. Clone size is not always given. Where it is, it says once, few, many or a class for expanded clones.

D: NA; V: TRBV20-1; size: many; length: 13; J: TRBJ1-2; DNA: TGCAGTGCTAGCGAGGGGGTACTTTATGGCTACACCTTC; CDR3: CSASEGVLYGYTF
D: NA; V: TRBV7-9; size: many; length: 16; J: TRBJ2-7; DNA: TGTGCCAGCAGCTTAGGGTTCGGTCAACTCACCTACGAGCAGTACTTC; CDR3: CASSLGFGQLTYEQYF
D: NA; V: TRBV20-1; size: many; length: 15; J: TRBJ2-4; DNA: TGCAGTGCTAGCCCCCAGACCGTATTAGGAAACATTCAGTACTTC; CDR3: CSASPQTVLGNIQYF
D: NA; V: TRBV3-1; size: many; length: 16; J: TRBJ1-4; DNA: TGTGCCAGCAGCCCTCGGCGACTCCTTGGCGGTGAAAAACTGTTTTTT; CDR3: CASSPRRLLGGEKLFF
D: NA; V: TRBV10-3; size: many; length: 15; J: TRBJ1-5; DNA: TGTGCCATCAGTGCAAATCAGGGCGGCAATCAGCCCCAGCATTTT; CDR3: CAISANQGGNQPQHF
D: NA; V: TRBV2; size: many; length: 15; J: TRBJ2-3; DNA: TGTGCCAGCAGTGTTCAGGGGGGGGCCACAGATACGCAGTATTTT; CDR3: CASSVQGGATDTQYF
D: NA; V: TRBV20-1; size: few; length: 15; J: TRBJ2-2; DNA: TGCAGTGCTCAACGGGGACATCTAAACACCGGGGAGCTGTTTTTT; CDR3: CSAQRGHLNTGELFF
D: NA; V: TRBV5-1; size: many; length: 12; J: TRBJ2-3; DNA: TGCGCCAGCAGCCATAGCACAGATACGCAGTATTTT; CDR3: CASSHSTDTQYF
D: NA; V: TRBV5-1; size: many; length: 15; J: TRBJ2-1; DNA: TGCGCCAGCAGCTTGGATGGGGATGGACACAATGAGCAGTTCTTC; CDR3: CASSLDGDGHNEQFF
D: TRBD2; V: TRBV5-1; size: many; length: 16; J: TRBJ2-3; DNA: TGCGCCAGCAGCTTGGGGACTAGCGGGGGGTCAGATACGCAGTATTTT; CDR3: CASSLGTSGGSDTQYF
D: NA; V: TRBV20-1; size: many; length: 14; J: TRBJ2-5; DNA: TGCAGTGCTAGAGTTACCCTCGCACGGGAGACCCAGTACTTC; CDR3: CSARVTLARETQYF
D: TRBD2; V: TRBV20-1; size: many; length: 17; J: TRBJ2-3; DNA: TGCAGTGCGAGAGGACTAGCGGGCCCCCAAAGCACAGATACGCAGTATTTT; CDR3: CSARGLAGPQSTDTQYF
D: NA; V: TRBV15; size: many; length: 16; J: TRBJ2-7; DNA: TGTGCCACCAGCAGAGTGTCGACAGGCCGTCACCGCGAGCAGTACTTC; CDR3: CATSRVSTGRHREQYF
D: TRBD1; V: TRBV5-4; size: many; length: 14; J: TRBJ2-1; DNA: TGTGCCAGCAGCTCCGGACAGGGTCACAATGAGCAGTTCTTC; CDR3: CASSSGQGHNEQFF
D: NA; V: TRBV5-1; size: NA; length: 14; J: TRBJ1-1; DNA: TGCGCCAGCAGCTGGCTGGGGGGCGGGGCTGAAGCTTTCTTT; CDR3: CASSWLGGGAEAFF
D: NA; V: TRBV20-1; size: many; length: 13; J: TRBJ2-1; DNA: TGCAGTGCCTACAGGGGGGGACTTAATGAGCAGTTCTTC; CDR3: CSAYRGGLNEQFF
D: NA; V: TRBV5-1; size: many; length: 14; J: TRBJ1-2; DNA: TGCGCCAGCAGCACGGGAGGCATGGGTGATGGCTACACCTTC; CDR3: CASSTGGMGDGYTF
D: NA; V: TRBV15; size: many; length: 13; J: TRBJ2-2; DNA: TGTGCCACCAGCAGAGATCACGGTCGGGAGCTGTTTTTT; CDR3: CATSRDHGRELFF
D: TRBD1; V: TRBV28; size: NA; length: 15; J: TRBJ2-5; DNA: TGTGCCAGCAGTTTCCCGGGACAGGGAGGAAAGACCCAGTACTTC; CDR3: CASSFPGQGGKTQYF
D: TRBD1; V: TRBV20-1; size: many; length: 13; J: TRBJ2-3; DNA: TGCAGTGCTAGGGACAGGGCCGTAGATACGCAGTATTTT; CDR3: CSARDRAVDTQYF